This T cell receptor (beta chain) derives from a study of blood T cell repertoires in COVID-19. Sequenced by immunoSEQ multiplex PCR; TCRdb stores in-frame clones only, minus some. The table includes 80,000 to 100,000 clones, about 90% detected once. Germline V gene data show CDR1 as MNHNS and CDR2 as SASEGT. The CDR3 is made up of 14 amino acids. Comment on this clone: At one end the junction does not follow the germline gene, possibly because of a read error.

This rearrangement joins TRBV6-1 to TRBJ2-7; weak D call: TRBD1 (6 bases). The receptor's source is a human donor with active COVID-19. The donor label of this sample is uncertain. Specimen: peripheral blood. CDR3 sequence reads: CASREARGTYEQYF. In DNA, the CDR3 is TGTGCCAGCAGAGAAGCGAGGGGGACCTACGAGCAGTACTTC.